A single sample gave rise to the 3 T cell receptor beta chains below, sequenced in a study of CD8 T cells in Susac syndrome. After extraction with the RNeasy kit, roughly 0.45 to 1 ug of the RNA was reverse transcribed using random hexamers. Each CDR3 protein gets one entry after TCRdb re-called the immunoSEQ multiplex PCR reads with MiXCR. Here the sample spans around 130,000 distinct CDR3 sequences, around 95% being singletons. Source material: CD4+ T cells from PBMCs. All receptors come from a human donor with multiple sclerosis.

The chain links TRBV5-1 to TRBJ1-1; D perhaps matches TRBD1 (5 bases). Germline V gene sequence: CDR1 SGHRS, CDR2 YFSETQ. CDR3 size: 15 residues. V gave up 0 bases and J gave up 6 bases, with 15 bases separating them. The CDR3 spells CASSLDGSRGAEAFF. In nucleotides, the CDR3 is TGCGCCAGCAGCTTGGACGGGTCGAGGGGAGCTGAAGCTTTCTTT.

V gene TRBV6-2 or TRBV6-3 combines with J gene TRBJ2-1, with 11 bases aligning to TRBD1. The CDR3 extends over 15 amino acids. CDR1 and CDR2 from the germline V gene are MNHEY and SVGEGT. Germline trimming cut 7 bases from V and 7 bases from J; bases unmatched to any gene: 9. The CDR3 DNA reads TGTGCCAGCATCGATCCCGGACAGGGGGCTAATGAGCAGTTCTTC. It is translated as CASIDPGQGANEQFF.

The chain joins TRBV29-1 to TRBJ1-4; a weak D match, TRBD1 (6 bases). The V gene lost 5 bases and the J gene lost 8 bases, with 15 bases spanning the gap. The germline V gene has CDR1 SQVTM and CDR2 ANQGSEA. This CDR3 comprises 13 residues. This chain's CDR3 is CSVFRTGQEKLFF. DNA of the CDR3: TGCAGCGTTTTCAGAACAGGGCAGGAAAAACTGTTTTTT. The whole variable domain, remainder taken from reference TRBV29-1 and TRBJ1-4, is SAVISQKPSRDICQRGTSLTIQCQVDSQVTMMFWYRQQPGQSLTLIATANQGSEATYESGFVIDKFPISRPNLTFSTLTVSNMSPEDSSIYLCSVFRTGQEKLFFGSGTQLSVL.